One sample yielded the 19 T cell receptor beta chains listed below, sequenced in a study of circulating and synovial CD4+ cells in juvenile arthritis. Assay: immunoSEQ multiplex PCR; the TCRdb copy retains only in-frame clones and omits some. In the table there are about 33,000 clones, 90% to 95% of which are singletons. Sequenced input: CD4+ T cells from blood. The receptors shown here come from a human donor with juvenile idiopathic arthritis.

The CDR3 here is CASRKRTLAGGYNEQFF. In nucleotides, the CDR3 is TGTGCCAGTAGGAAGAGGACTTTAGCGGGGGGATACAATGAGCAGTTCTTC. This chain uses TRBV19 with TRBJ2-1; the match to TRBD2 covers 10 bases. The CDR3 has 17 residues. V shed 6 bases, J shed 4 bases, and the junction held 12 bases outside the gene matches. Germline CDR1 and CDR2: LNHDA and SQIVND (reference sequence).

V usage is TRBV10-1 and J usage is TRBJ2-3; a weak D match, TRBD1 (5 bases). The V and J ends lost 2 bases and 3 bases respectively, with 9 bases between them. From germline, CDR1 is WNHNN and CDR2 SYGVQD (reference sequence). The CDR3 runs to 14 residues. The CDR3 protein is CASSEGAETDTQYF. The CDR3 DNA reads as TGCGCCAGCAGTGAGGGGGCAGAAACAGATACGCAGTATTTT.

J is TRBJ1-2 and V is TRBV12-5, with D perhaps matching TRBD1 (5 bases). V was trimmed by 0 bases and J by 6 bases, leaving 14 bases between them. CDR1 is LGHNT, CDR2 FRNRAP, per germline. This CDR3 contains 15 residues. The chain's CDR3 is CASGLVPGGADGYTF. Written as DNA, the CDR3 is TGTGCTAGTGGTTTGGTACCGGGTGGGGCCGATGGCTACACCTTC.

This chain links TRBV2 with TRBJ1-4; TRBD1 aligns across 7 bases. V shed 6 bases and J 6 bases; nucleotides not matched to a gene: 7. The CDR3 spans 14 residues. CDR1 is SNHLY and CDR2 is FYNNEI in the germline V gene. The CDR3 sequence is CASRNRDSYEKLFF. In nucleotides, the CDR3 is TGTGCCAGCAGAAACCGGGACAGCTATGAAAAACTGTTTTTT.

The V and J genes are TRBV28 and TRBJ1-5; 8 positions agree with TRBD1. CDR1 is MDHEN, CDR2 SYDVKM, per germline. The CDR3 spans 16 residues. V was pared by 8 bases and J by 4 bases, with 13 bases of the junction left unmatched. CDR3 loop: CASLPMDRVRNQPQHF. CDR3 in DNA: TGTGCCAGCCTACCGATGGACAGGGTGCGGAATCAGCCCCAGCATTTT.

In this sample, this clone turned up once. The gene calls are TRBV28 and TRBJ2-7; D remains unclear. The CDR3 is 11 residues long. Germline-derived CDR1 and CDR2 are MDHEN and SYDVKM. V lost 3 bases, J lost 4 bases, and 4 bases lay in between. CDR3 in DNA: TGTGCCAGCAGTTTCTCTTACGAGCAGTACTTC. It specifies CASSFSYEQYF.

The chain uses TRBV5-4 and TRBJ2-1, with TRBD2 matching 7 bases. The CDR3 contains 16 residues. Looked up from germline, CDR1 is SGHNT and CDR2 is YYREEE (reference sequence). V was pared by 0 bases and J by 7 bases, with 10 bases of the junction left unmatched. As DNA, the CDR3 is TGTGCCAGCAGCTTGGAACTGCGGGGGATTGGGAATGAGCAGTTCTTC. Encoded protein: CASSLELRGIGNEQFF.

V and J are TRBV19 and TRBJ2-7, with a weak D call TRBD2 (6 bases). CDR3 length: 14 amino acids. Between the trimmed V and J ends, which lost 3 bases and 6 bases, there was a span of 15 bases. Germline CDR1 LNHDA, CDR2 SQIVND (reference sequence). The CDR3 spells CASSISGLGSEQYF. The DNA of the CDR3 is TGTGCCAGTAGTATTTCGGGACTCGGCTCCGAGCAGTACTTC.

The CDR3 is CASSAQGSSNEKLFF. The CDR3 nucleotides read TGTGCCAGCAGTGCCCAGGGATCGTCTAATGAAAAACTGTTTTTT. The chain recombines TRBV2 with TRBJ1-4, with D perhaps matching TRBD1 (5 bases). Deletions cut 4 bases from V and 3 bases from J, with 12 bases between. Per the germline V gene, CDR1 is SNHLY and CDR2 is FYNNEI. CDR3 length: 15 amino acids. Looking up the rest from reference TRBV2 and TRBJ1-4 gives the full variable domain: EPEVTQTPSHQVTQMGQEVILRCVPISNHLYFYWYRQILGQKVEFLVSFYNNEISEKSEIFDDQFSVERPDGSNFTLKIRSTKLEDSAMYFCASSAQGSSNEKLFFGSGTQLSVL.

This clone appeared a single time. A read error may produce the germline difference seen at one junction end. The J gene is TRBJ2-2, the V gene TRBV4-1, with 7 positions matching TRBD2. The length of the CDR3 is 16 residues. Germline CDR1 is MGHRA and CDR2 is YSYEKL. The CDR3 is CASTQGRAGDTGELFF. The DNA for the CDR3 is TGCGCCAGCACCCAAGGGAGGGCAGGAGACACCGGGGAGCTGTTTTTT.

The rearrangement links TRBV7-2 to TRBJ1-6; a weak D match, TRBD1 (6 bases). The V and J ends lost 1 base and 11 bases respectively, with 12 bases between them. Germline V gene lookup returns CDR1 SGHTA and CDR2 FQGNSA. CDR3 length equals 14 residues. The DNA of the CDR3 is TGTGCCAGCAGCTTAGACAGGGTTATTCCACCCCTCCACTTT. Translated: CASSLDRVIPPLHF.

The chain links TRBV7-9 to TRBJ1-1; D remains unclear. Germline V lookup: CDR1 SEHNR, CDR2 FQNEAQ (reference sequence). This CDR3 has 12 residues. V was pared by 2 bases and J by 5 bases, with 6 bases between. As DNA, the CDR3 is TGTGCCAGCAGCTTACGCCAGACTGAAGCTTTCTTT. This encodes CASSLRQTEAFF. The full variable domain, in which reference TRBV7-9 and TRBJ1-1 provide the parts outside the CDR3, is DTGVSQNPRHKITKRGQNVTFRCDPISEHNRLYWYRQTLGQGPEFLTYFQNEAQLEKSRLLSDRFSAERPKGSFSTLEIQRTEQGDSAMYLCASSLRQTEAFFGQGTRLTVV.

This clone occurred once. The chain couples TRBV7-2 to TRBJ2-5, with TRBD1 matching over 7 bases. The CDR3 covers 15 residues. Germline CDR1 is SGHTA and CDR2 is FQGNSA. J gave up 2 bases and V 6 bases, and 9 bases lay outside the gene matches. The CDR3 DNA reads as TGTGCCAGCAGTGAATTCTCGGGACAGCAAGAGACCCAGTACTTC. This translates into CASSEFSGQQETQYF.

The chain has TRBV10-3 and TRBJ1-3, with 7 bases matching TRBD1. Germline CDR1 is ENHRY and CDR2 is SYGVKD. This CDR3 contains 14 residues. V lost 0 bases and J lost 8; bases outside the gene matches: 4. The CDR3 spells CAISESGGADTIYF. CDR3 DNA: TGTGCCATCAGTGAGTCAGGGGGCGCCGACACCATATATTTT.

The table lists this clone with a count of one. CDR3 in amino acids: CASSYSTGGNEQFF. CDR3 DNA sequence: TGTGCCAGCAGTTATTCTACAGGGGGCAATGAGCAGTTCTTC. The rearrangement joins TRBV6-5 to TRBJ2-1; 8 nucleotides agree with TRBD1. Losses at the gene ends were 3 bases for V and 6 bases for J; bases not matched to a gene: 4. CDR1 and CDR2 from the germline V gene are MNHEY and SVGAGI. The CDR3 is 14 residues long.

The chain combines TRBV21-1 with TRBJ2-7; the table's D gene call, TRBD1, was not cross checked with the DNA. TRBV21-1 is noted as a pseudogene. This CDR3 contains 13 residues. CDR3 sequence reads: CASSKEPGQEQYF. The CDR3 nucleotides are TGTGCCAGCAGCAAGGAGCCGGGACAGGAGCAGTACTTC.

The CDR3 sequence is CASSAGTGVNQPQHF. CDR3 nucleotides: TGTGCCAGCAGTGCCGGGACAGGGGTCAATCAGCCCCAGCATTTT. V is TRBV27 and J is TRBJ1-5, with 10 bases matching TRBD1. The germline gives CDR1 MNHEY, CDR2 SMNVEV (reference sequence). The CDR3 spans 15 residues. V dropped 5 bases and J dropped 3; count of bases not matched to a gene: 4.

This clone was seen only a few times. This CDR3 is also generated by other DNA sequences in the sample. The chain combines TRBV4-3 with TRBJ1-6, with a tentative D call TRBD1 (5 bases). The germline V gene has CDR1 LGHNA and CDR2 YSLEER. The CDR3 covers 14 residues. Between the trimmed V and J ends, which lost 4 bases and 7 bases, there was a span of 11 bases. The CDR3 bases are TGCGCCAGCAGCCCCGGACATTACAATTCACCCCTCCACTTT. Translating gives CASSPGHYNSPLHF.

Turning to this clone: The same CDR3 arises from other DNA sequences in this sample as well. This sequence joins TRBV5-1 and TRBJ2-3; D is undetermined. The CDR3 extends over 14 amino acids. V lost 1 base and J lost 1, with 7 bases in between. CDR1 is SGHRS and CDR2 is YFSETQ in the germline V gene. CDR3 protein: CASSLLSGTDTQYF. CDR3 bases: TGCGCCAGCAGCTTGCTAAGCGGCACAGATACGCAGTATTTT. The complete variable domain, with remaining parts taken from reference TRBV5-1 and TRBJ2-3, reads KAGVTQTPRYLIKTRGQQVTLSCSPISGHRSVSWYQQTPGQGLQFLFEYFSETQRNKGNFPGRFSGRQFSNSRSEMNVSTLELGDSALYLCASSLLSGTDTQYFGPGTRLTVL.